These 20 T cell receptor beta chains were all obtained from the same sample, sequenced in a study of blood T cell repertoires in COVID-19. Clones were read by immunoSEQ multiplex PCR, and TCRdb kept only the in-frame ones, dropping some. The sample lists about 250,000 clones, approximately 85% seen once, with approximately 9.6% in the top ten. The sequenced sample was PBMCs or T cells enriched from blood (not recorded which). The origin of the receptors is a woman in her fifties or sixties with acute COVID-19.

The chain uses TRBV29-1 and TRBJ2-3, with 7 bases matching TRBD2. Germline trimming cut 2 bases from V and 12 bases from J; bases unmatched to any gene: 5. CDR1 and CDR2 (germline): SQVTM, ANQGSEA. The CDR3 length is 11 residues. This CDR3 reads CSVEKRDYQYF. In DNA, the CDR3 is TGCAGCGTTGAAAAGAGGGACTACCAGTATTTT.

The J gene is TRBJ1-2, the V gene TRBV7-9; 12 nucleotides line up with TRBD1. The CDR3 has 16 amino acids. Germline CDR1 and CDR2: SEHNR and FQNEAQ (reference sequence). The V segment lost 5 bases and the J segment 4 bases; nucleotides outside the gene matches: 8. CDR3 nucleotides: TGTGCCAGCAGCCCACCCGGGACAGGGGGCGCCTATGGCTACACCTTC. Protein product: CASSPPGTGGAYGYTF.

The V and J genes are TRBV7-2 and TRBJ2-7; D perhaps matches TRBD1 (5 bases). The V gene lost 5 bases and the J gene lost 2 bases, with 10 bases spanning the gap. CDR3 length: 13 amino acids. The germline V gene encodes CDR1 SGHTA and CDR2 FQGNSA. The CDR3 sequence: CASSRGSPYEQYF. CDR3 DNA sequence: TGTGCCAGCAGCAGGGGCAGCCCCTACGAGCAGTACTTC.

J is TRBJ1-4 and V is TRBV5-1; 8 bases agree with TRBD1. This CDR3 contains 15 residues. Germline CDR1 is SGHRS and CDR2 is YFSETQ. V gave up 1 base and J gave up 7 bases; unmatched junction bases: 6. The CDR3 is CASSLRQGLSEKLFF. The CDR3 nucleotides are TGCGCCAGCAGCTTGAGACAGGGGTTGAGTGAAAAACTGTTTTTT.

This chain connects TRBV30 to TRBJ1-2; TRBD1 might be the D (5 bases). V dropped 5 bases and J dropped 6 bases, with 13 bases sitting between them. Germline V gene sequence: CDR1 GTSNPN, CDR2 SVGIG (reference sequence). The CDR3 covers 12 residues. CDR3 nucleotides: TGTGCCTGGCAGGGCAAAGGAGATGGCTACACCTTC. It is translated as CAWQGKGDGYTF.

V usage is TRBV3-1 (or the pseudogene TRBV3-2) and J usage is TRBJ2-1, with TRBD2 identical over 9 bases. The length of the CDR3 is 14 residues. V gave up 6 bases and J gave up 2 bases; unmatched junction bases: 2. Germline loops: CDR1 LGHDT, CDR2 YNNKEL (reference sequence). CDR3: CASSRGGAYNEQFF. The CDR3 DNA reads as TGTGCCAGCAGTCGCGGGGGGGCCTACAATGAGCAGTTCTTC.

The chain links TRBV28 to TRBJ1-1, with D unclear. The CDR3 covers 13 residues. Germline CDR1 is MDHEN and CDR2 is SYDVKM. The V gene lost 3 bases and the J gene lost 6 bases, with 11 bases spanning the gap. CDR3 loop: CASSLNPRPEAFF. CDR3 DNA: TGTGCCAGCAGTTTGAACCCGAGGCCTGAAGCTTTCTTT.

The chain combines TRBV6-5 with TRBJ1-1; D is undetermined. The CDR3 runs 15 residues. V gave up 2 bases and J gave up 2 bases, with 12 bases separating them. Germline CDR1 reads MNHEY; CDR2 reads SVGAGI. The CDR3 coding sequence is TGTGCCAGCAGTTACGGGAGGATAGGAAACACTGAAGCTTTCTTT. It specifies CASSYGRIGNTEAFF.

The rearrangement links TRBV18 to TRBJ1-1; possible D gene TRBD1, 6 bases. The CDR3 contains 15 residues. Germline V gives CDR1 KGHSH, CDR2 LQKENI. V was pared by 5 bases and J by 0 bases, with 13 bases between. CDR3 coding DNA: TGTGCCAGCTCAGCTCCACAGGGCATGAACACTGAAGCTTTCTTT. Translated: CASSAPQGMNTEAFF.

This chain links TRBV7-8 with TRBJ1-5; no firm D call. The CDR3 length is 14 residues. Germline-derived CDR1 and CDR2 are SGHVS and FQNEAQ. The ends were cut back, 4 bases at V and 2 bases at J, with 9 bases in the middle. In DNA, the CDR3 is TGTGCCAGCAGCTCCCTCCGGGGCAATCAGCCCCAGCATTTT. Translated, it gives CASSSLRGNQPQHF.

This clone was counted a single time. The chain recombines TRBV19 with TRBJ1-2; 8 bases fit TRBD1. The germline V gene has CDR1 LNHDA and CDR2 SQIVND (reference sequence). CDR3 length: 15 amino acids. Losses at the gene ends were 7 bases for V and 3 bases for J; bases not matched to a gene: 10. The CDR3, as DNA: TGTGCCAGTACCAAACTCTCGGACAGGGACTATGGCTACACCTTC. This translates into CASTKLSDRDYGYTF.

This chain connects TRBV29-1 to TRBJ1-4; D call uncertain. The CDR3 loop spans 11 amino acids. The V gene's germline CDR1 is SQVTM and CDR2 ANQGSEA. The germline V and J ends were trimmed by 0 bases and 8 bases, with 4 bases remaining between them. CDR3 residues: CSVEDGEKLFF. The CDR3 DNA reads as TGCAGCGTTGAAGATGGCGAAAAACTGTTTTTT.

The V and J genes are TRBV6-5 and TRBJ2-1, with 10 bases that match TRBD2. Germline V gene lookup returns CDR1 MNHEY and CDR2 SVGAGI. The V gene end was trimmed by 2 bases and the J gene end by 4 bases; junction bases not matched to a gene: 2. CDR3 size: 15 residues. The CDR3 DNA reads as TGTGCCAGCAGTTACGGACTAGCGGCTTACAATGAGCAGTTCTTC. It yields the protein CASSYGLAAYNEQFF.

The chain has TRBV7-8 and TRBJ1-2, with D possibly matching TRBD1 (6 bases). The CDR3 runs to 14 residues. Germline assignment: CDR1 SGHVS and CDR2 FQNEAQ. V shed 2 bases and J shed 7 bases, with 14 bases lying between them. CDR3 in amino acids: CASSLNPGDGGYTF. The CDR3, as DNA: TGTGCCAGCAGCTTAAACCCAGGGGACGGTGGCTACACCTTC.

The gene calls are TRBV19 and TRBJ1-5; 9 bases align to TRBD1. The germline gives CDR1 LNHDA, CDR2 SQIVND (reference sequence). Trimming took 7 bases from V and 6 from J; bases not matched to a gene: 7. CDR3 length equals 14 residues. As DNA, the CDR3 is TGTGCCAGTACCGGACAGGGGTACAGTCAGCCCCAGCATTTT. Translated: CASTGQGYSQPQHF.

V gene TRBV6-1 combines with J gene TRBJ1-2; D may be TRBD1 (5 bases). Trimming pared 7 bases from V and 0 bases from J, leaving 12 bases between. Germline V gene sequence: CDR1 MNHNS, CDR2 SASEGT. The CDR3 has 14 amino acids. As DNA, the CDR3 is TGTGCCAGCATCATGGACACATCTAACTATGGCTACACCTTC. Translated, it gives CASIMDTSNYGYTF.

The V call is TRBV10-1, the J call TRBJ1-2, with D hard to call. V shed 2 bases and J shed 8 bases, with 18 bases lying between them. The germline V gene encodes CDR1 WNHNN and CDR2 SYGVQD (reference sequence). This CDR3 is 15 amino acids long. The CDR3 DNA sequence: TGCGCCAGCAGTGAGAATCTCGACGGCTTCGGGGGCTACACCTTC. It yields the protein CASSENLDGFGGYTF.

This chain joins TRBV19 and TRBJ1-3; no definite D call. The V gene's germline CDR1 is LNHDA and CDR2 SQIVND (reference sequence). Trimming shortened V by 7 bases and J by 2 bases, and 9 bases separated the two germline ends. There are 13 residues in the CDR3. The CDR3 DNA reads TGTGCCAGTATACGGGGTACTGGAAACACCATATATTTT. Translated, it gives CASIRGTGNTIYF.

The chain uses TRBV11-2 and TRBJ1-2, with D possibly matching TRBD1 (6 bases). There are 13 residues in the CDR3. Trimming removed 5 bases at V and 7 bases at J, with 14 bases between. Germline V gene lookup returns CDR1 SGHAT and CDR2 FQNNGV. The CDR3 nucleotides read TGTGCCAGCAGCCCGGACAGAGCTACTGGCTACACCTTC. Protein: CASSPDRATGYTF.

The CDR3 reads CASSQYTGELFF. The CDR3, as DNA: TGTGCCAGCAGCCAGTATACCGGGGAGCTGTTTTTT. The J gene is TRBJ2-2, the V gene TRBV3-1 (or the pseudogene TRBV3-2); no clear D gene. CDR1 is LGHDT, CDR2 YNNKEL, per germline (reference sequence). V was cut by 3 bases and J by 5 bases, with 4 bases left in between. This CDR3 contains 12 residues.